This TCR beta chain was sequenced during a study of blood T cell repertoires in COVID-19. Overall study: Acute and convalescent COVID-19 specimens originated in the United States, Italy and Spain. Sample material is recorded as cDNA or gDNA derived from T cells, B-cell-depleted T cells, or PBMCs.

The germline V gene has CDR1 SGHTA and CDR2 FQGNSA. The CDR3 spans 14 residues. The trim removed 5 bases at V and 7 bases at J, leaving 5 bases unmatched. Under the authors' procedure: Amplified reference gene primers provided the basis for estimating nucleated cell counts. This table comes from immunoSEQ multiplex PCR, and its TCRdb copy is limited to in-frame clones, with some not included. V and J calls and clone size are those listed in that table; D and trimming were worked out from the DNA. This table has about 75,000 clones, 65% to 90% appearing once. The receptor comes from a woman aged 50 to 60 with acute or convalescent COVID-19. The specimen was peripheral blood. The V and J genes are TRBV7-2 and TRBJ2-2; 9 positions agree with TRBD1. In nucleotides, the CDR3 is TGTGCCAGCAGCATTAGACAGGGGGGCGGGGAGCTGTTTTTT. It specifies CASSIRQGGGELFF.